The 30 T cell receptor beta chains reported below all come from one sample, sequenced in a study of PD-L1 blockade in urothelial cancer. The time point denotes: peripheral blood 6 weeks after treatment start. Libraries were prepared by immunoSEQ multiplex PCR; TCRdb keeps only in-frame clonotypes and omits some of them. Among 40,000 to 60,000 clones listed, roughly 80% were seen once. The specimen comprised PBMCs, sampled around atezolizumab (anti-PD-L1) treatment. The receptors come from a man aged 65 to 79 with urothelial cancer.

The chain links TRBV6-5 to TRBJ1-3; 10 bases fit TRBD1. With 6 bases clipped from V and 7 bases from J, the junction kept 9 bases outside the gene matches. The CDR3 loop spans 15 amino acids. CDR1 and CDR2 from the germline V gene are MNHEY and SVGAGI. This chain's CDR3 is CASSTGTGAGNTIYF. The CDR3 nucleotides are TGTGCCAGCAGCACCGGGACAGGGGCCGGGAACACCATATATTTT.

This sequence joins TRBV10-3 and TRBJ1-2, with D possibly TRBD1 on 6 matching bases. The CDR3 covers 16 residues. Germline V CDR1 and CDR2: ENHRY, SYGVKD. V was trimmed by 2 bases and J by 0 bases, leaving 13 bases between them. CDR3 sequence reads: CAISERQATTNYGYTF. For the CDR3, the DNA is TGTGCCATCAGTGAGCGACAGGCGACCACTAACTATGGCTACACCTTC.

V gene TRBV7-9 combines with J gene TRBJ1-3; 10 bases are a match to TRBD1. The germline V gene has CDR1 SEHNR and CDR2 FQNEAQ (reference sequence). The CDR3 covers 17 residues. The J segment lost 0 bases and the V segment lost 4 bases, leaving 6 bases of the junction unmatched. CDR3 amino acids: CASSSGTGAFSGNTIYF. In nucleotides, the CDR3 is TGTGCCAGCAGCTCCGGGACAGGGGCTTTCTCTGGAAACACCATATATTTT.

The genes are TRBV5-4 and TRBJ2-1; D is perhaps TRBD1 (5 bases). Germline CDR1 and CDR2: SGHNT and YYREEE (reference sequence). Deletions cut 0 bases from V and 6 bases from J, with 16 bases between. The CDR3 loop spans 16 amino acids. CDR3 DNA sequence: TGTGCCAGCAGCTTGGGGGGCAGGAGATCCCCCAATGAGCAGTTCTTC. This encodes CASSLGGRRSPNEQFF.

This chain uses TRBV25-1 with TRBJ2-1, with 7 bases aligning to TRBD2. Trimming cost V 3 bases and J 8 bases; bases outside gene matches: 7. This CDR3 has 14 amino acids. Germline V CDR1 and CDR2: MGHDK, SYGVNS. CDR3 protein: CASSDSGSGHEQFF. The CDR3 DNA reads TGTGCCAGCAGTGACTCGGGTAGCGGGCATGAGCAGTTCTTC. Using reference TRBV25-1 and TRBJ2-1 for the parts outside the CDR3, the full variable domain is EADIYQTPRYLVIGTGKKITLECSQTMGHDKMYWYQQDPGMELHLIHYSYGVNSTEKGDLSSESTVSRIRTEHFPLTLESARPSHTSQYLCASSDSGSGHEQFFGPGTRLTVL.

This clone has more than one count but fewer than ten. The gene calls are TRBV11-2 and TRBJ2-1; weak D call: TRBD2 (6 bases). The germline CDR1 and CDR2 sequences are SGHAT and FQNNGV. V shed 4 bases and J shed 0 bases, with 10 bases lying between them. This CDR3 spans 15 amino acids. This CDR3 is CASSSLAVSYNEQFF. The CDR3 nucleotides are TGTGCCAGCAGCTCCTTAGCGGTCTCCTACAATGAGCAGTTCTTC.

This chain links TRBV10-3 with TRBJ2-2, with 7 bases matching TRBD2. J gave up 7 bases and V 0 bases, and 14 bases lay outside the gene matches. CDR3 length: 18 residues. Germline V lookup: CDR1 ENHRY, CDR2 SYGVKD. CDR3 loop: CAISESGLREKGIGELFF. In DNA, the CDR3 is TGTGCCATCAGTGAGTCGGGACTACGCGAAAAGGGGATCGGGGAGCTGTTTTTT.

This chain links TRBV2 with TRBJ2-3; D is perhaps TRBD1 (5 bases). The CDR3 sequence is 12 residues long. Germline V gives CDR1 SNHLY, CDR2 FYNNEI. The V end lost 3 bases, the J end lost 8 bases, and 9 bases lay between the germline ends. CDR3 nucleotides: TGTGCCAGCAGTGAGGGCCAGGGTACGCAGTATTTT. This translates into CASSEGQGTQYF.

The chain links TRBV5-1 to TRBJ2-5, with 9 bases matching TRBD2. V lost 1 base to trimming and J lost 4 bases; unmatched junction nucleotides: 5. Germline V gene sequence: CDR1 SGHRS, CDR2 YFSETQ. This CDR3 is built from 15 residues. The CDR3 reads CASSLLAGEGETQYF. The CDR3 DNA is TGCGCCAGCAGCTTGTTAGCGGGAGAGGGAGAGACCCAGTACTTC.

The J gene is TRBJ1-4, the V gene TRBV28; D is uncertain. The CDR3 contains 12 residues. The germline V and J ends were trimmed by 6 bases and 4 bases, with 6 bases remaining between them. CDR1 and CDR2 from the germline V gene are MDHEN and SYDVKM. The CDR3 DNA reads TGTGCCAGCAGAGTCAGTAATGAAAAACTGTTTTTT. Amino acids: CASRVSNEKLFF.

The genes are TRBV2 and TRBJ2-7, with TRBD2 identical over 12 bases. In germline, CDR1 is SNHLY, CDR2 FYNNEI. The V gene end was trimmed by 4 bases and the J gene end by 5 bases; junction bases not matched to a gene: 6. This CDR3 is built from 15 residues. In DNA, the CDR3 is TGTGCCAGCAGTGGTGAGACTAGCGGGAGAAACGAGCAGTACTTC. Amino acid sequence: CASSGETSGRNEQYF.

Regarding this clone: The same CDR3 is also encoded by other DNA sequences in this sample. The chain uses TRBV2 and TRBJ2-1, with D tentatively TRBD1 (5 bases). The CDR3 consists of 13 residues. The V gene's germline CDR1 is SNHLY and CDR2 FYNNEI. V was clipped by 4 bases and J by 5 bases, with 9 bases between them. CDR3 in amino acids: CASSAGLNNEQFF. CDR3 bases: TGTGCCAGCAGTGCAGGGCTAAACAATGAGCAGTTCTTC.

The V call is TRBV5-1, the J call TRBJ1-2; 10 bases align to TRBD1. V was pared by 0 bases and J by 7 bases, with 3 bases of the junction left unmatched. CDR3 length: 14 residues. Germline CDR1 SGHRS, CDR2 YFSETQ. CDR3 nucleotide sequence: TGCGCCAGCAGCTTGGGGACAGGGGGACTTGGCTACACCTTC. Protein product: CASSLGTGGLGYTF. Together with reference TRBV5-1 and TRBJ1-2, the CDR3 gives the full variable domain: KAGVTQTPRYLIKTRGQQVTLSCSPISGHRSVSWYQQTPGQGLQFLFEYFSETQRNKGNFPGRFSGRQFSNSRSEMNVSTLELGDSALYLCASSLGTGGLGYTFGSGTRLTVV.

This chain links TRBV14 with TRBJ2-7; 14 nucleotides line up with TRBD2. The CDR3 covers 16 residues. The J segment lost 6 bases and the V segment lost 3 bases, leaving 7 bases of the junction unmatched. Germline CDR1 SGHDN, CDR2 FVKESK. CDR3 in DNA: TGTGCCAGCAGCCAGCGGGGACTAGCGGGAGCAGGCGAGCAGTACTTC. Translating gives CASSQRGLAGAGEQYF. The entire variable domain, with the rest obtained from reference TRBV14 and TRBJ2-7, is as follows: EAGVTQFPSHSVIEKGQTVTLRCDPISGHDNLYWYRRVMGKEIKFLLHFVKESKQDESGMPNNRFLAERTGGTYSTLKVQPAELEDSGVYFCASSQRGLAGAGEQYFGPGTRLTVT.

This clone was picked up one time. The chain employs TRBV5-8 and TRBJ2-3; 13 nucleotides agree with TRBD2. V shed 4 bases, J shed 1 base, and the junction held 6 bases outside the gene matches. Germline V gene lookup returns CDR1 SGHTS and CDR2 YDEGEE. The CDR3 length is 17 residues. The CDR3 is CASSQGLAGERTDTQYF. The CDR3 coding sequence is TGTGCCAGCAGCCAAGGACTAGCGGGAGAACGCACAGATACGCAGTATTTT.

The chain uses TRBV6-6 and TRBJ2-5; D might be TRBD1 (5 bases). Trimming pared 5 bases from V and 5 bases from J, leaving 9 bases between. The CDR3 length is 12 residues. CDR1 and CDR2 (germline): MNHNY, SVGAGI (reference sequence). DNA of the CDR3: TGTGCCAGCAGTCGACAGTCGGAGACCCAGTACTTC. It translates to CASSRQSETQYF.

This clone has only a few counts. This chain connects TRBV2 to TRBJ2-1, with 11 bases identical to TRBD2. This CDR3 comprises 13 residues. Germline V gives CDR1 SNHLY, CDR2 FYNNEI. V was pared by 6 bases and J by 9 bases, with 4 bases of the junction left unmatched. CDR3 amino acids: CASRPSGRSEQFF. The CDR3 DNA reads TGTGCCAGCAGACCTAGCGGGAGGTCTGAGCAGTTCTTC.

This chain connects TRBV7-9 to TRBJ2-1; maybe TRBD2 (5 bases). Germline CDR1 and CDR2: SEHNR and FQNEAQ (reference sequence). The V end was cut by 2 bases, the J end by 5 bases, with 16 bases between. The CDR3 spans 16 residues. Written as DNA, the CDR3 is TGTGCCAGCAGCTTAATTGCTGGAGGCCTGAACAATGAGCAGTTCTTC. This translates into CASSLIAGGLNNEQFF.

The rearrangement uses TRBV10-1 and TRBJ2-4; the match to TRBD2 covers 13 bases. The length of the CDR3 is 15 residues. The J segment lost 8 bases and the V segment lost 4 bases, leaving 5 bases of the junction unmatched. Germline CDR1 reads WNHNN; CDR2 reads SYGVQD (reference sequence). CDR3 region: CASSGGLAGWDIQYF. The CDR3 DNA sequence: TGCGCCAGCAGTGGGGGACTAGCGGGATGGGACATTCAGTACTTC.

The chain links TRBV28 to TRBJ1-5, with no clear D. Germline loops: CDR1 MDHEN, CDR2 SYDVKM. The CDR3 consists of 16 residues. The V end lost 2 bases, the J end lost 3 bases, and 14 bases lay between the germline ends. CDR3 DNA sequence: TGTGCCAGCAGTTTAGTCGTCCAGACATCCAATCAGCCCCAGCATTTT. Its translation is CASSLVVQTSNQPQHF.

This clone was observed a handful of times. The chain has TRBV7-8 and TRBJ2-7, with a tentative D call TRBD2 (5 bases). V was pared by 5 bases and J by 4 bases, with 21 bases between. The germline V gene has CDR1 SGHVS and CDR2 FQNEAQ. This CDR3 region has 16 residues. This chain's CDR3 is CASSTTLTSPSYEQYF. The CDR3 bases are TGTGCCAGCAGCACGACCCTCACTAGTCCCTCATACGAGCAGTACTTC.

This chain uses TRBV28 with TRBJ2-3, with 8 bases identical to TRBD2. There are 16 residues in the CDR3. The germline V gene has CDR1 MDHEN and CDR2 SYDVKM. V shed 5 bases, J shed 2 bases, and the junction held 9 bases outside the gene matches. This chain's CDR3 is CASSILLAEFTDTQYF. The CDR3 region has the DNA TGTGCCAGCAGTATCCTACTAGCGGAATTCACAGATACGCAGTATTTT. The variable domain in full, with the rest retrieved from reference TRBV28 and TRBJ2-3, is DVKVTQSSRYLVKRTGEKVFLECVQDMDHENMFWYRQDPGLGLRLIYFSYDVKMKEKGDIPEGYSVSREKKERFSLILESASTNQTSMYLCASSILLAEFTDTQYFGPGTRLTVL.

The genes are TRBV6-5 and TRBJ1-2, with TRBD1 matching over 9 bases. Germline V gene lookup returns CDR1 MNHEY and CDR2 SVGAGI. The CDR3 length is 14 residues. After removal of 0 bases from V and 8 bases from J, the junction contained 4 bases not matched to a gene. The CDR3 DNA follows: TGTGCCAGCAGTTACTCGGGACAGGGCCTGGGCTACACCTTC. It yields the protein CASSYSGQGLGYTF.

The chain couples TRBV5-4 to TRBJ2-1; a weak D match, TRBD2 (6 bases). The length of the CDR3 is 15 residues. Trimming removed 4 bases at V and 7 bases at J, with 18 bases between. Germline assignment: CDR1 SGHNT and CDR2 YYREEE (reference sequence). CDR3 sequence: CASSPDLSGLNEQFF. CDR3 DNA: TGTGCCAGCAGCCCGGACTTGAGCGGGCTTAATGAGCAGTTCTTC.

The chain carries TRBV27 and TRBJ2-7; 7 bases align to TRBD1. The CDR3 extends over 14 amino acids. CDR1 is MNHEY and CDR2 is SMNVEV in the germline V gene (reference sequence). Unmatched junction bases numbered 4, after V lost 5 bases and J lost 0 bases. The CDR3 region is CASSPRQGSYEQYF. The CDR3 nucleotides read TGTGCCAGCAGTCCAAGACAGGGCTCCTACGAGCAGTACTTC.

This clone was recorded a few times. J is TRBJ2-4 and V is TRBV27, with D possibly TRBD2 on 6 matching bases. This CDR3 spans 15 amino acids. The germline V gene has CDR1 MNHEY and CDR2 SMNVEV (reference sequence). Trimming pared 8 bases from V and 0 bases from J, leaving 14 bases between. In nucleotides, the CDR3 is TGTGCCAGCTCTGCTAGCGAGGTAGCCAAAAACATTCAGTACTTC. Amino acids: CASSASEVAKNIQYF.

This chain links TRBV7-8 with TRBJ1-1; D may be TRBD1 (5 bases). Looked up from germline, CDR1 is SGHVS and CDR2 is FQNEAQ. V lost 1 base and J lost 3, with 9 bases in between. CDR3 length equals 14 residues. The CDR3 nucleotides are TGTGCCAGCAGCTTAGGTATAGGGGACACTGAAGCTTTCTTT. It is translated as CASSLGIGDTEAFF. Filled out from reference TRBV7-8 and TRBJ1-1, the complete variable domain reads GAGVSQSPRYKVAKRGQDVALRCDPISGHVSLFWYQQALGQGPEFLTYFQNEAQLDKSGLPSDRFFAERPEGSVSTLKIQRTQQEDSAVYLCASSLGIGDTEAFFGQGTRLTVV.

CDR3 in amino acids: CASSYSSRSGANVLTF. The CDR3 DNA sequence: TGTGCCAGCAGTTACAGTTCCCGCTCTGGGGCCAACGTCCTGACTTTC. The J gene is TRBJ2-6, the V gene TRBV9; D unclear. The V gene's germline CDR1 is SGDLS and CDR2 YYNGEE. Trimming shortened V by 5 bases and J by 0 bases, and 12 bases separated the two germline ends. This CDR3 has 16 amino acids.

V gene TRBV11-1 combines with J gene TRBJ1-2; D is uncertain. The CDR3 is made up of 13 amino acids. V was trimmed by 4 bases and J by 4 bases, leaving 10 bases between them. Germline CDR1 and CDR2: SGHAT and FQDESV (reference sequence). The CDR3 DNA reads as TGTGCCAGCAGCTCTCTGGGAGCCTATGGCTACACCTTC. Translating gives CASSSLGAYGYTF. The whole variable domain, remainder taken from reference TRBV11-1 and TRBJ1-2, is EAEVAQSPRYKITEKSQAVAFWCDPISGHATLYWYRQILGQGPELLVQFQDESVVDDSQLPKDRFSAERLKGVDSTLKIQPAELGDSAMYLCASSSLGAYGYTFGSGTRLTVV.

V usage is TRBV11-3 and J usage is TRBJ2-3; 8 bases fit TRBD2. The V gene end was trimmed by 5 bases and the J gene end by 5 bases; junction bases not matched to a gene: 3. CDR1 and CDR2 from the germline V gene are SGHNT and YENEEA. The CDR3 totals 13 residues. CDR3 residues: CASSRSGRDTQYF. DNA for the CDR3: TGTGCCAGCAGCAGAAGCGGGAGAGATACGCAGTATTTT.